Sequencing of this T cell receptor beta chain was carried out in a study of blood T cell repertoires in COVID-19 (dated by TCRdb to the early 2020s). Background on the whole study: Collaborator samples came from the United States, Italy and Spain and covered acute and convalescent phases of COVID-19. The prospective study material was composed of cDNA or gDNA derived from T cells, B-cell-depleted T cells, or PBMCs. The dataset comprised deeply sampled blood TCRbeta repertoires from subjects exposed to, actively infected with, or recovered from COVID-19. The repertoires were released in a freely available public database meant as a resource for research on the immune response to SARS-CoV-2. Samples came from the ongoing ImmuneRACE study (first 160 participants) plus 1,254 subjects from 6 global collaborators. Nearly every sample came with metadata listing a de-identified subject ID, COVID-19 status, age in years and sex. Where available, HLA class I and class II types were taken from metadata supplied by the sample provider and were not determined by assay-based typing. Broader findings and caveats from the paper: The quantity of clinical and demographic metadata differed by source and by participant and was supplied without curation.

The immunoSEQ Assay, a bias-controlled multiplex PCR, was used to amplify TCRbeta CDR3 regions from genomic DNA. In the authors' own workflow: Nucleated cell counts per sample were estimated from amplification of reference gene primers within the assay. To quantify the absolute abundance of each unique TCRbeta CDR3 rearrangement, sequence reads were collapsed and filtered. For each sample, productive Simpson clonality was calculated as the square root of Simpson's diversity index across productive rearrangements. The source is immuneACCESS, and TCRdb retained only in-frame sequences with V and J called. Part of the clones is not carried over; for the studies checked, unresolved V genes explain less than half of this, and the remainder is unexplained. V, J and clone size were drawn from that table, and D and trimming were deduced from the DNA. In this sample the table shows approximately 82,000 clones, 80% to 90% of which occur a single time. Around 15% of the sample belongs to the ten largest clones.

About this clone: The target of this receptor is not known. No per-base quality is available; no much larger clone lies one base away.

The CDR3 covers 14 residues, taking in both the cysteine and the phenylalanine. Just the 42-base CDR3 DNA is kept, in frame starting at base 1. Ends trimmed: V by 3 bases, J by 2 bases; bases unmatched to a gene: 5. Reading the germline V gene gives CDR1 SGHRS and CDR2 YFSETQ. Collaborating institutions collected whole blood in K2EDTA tubes following their own protocols. For TCRbeta analysis, collaborators shipped samples in one of three forms: frozen whole blood, isolated PBMCs, or DNA extracted from either of those sample types. Recombination linked TRBV5-1 to TRBJ2-7; 7 central bases correspond to TRBD2. The specimen was peripheral blood. This clonotype was obtained from an older woman with acute or convalescent COVID-19. DNA sequence: TGCGCCAGCAGCTCTAGCGGAGGGACCTACGAGCAGTACTTC. It translates to CASSSSGGTYEQYF.